This TCR beta chain is from a study of early T cells in non-severe SARS-CoV-2 infection. Germline CDR1 reads SQVTM; CDR2 reads ANQGSEA. This CDR3 is 16 amino acids long. V was shortened by 4 bases and J by 1 base, with 20 bases between the two germline ends. MiXCR was run by TCRdb on the 5' RACE reads, yielding one entry per CDR3 protein. The sample shows about 77,000 distinct CDR3 sequences, 10% to 15% of them seen only once. The receptor was isolated from an adult who was a healthcare worker with PCR-confirmed SARS-CoV-2 infection or an uninfected control (not recorded which). The donor label of this sample is uncertain. The chain employs TRBV29-1 and TRBJ2-7; D is uncertain. This sample comprised whole blood, obtained at baseline. Written as DNA, the CDR3 is TGCAGCGTTGTTTTAGGCCCAATCGGTCCTTCCTACGAGCAGTACTTC. Residues: CSVVLGPIGPSYEQYF.